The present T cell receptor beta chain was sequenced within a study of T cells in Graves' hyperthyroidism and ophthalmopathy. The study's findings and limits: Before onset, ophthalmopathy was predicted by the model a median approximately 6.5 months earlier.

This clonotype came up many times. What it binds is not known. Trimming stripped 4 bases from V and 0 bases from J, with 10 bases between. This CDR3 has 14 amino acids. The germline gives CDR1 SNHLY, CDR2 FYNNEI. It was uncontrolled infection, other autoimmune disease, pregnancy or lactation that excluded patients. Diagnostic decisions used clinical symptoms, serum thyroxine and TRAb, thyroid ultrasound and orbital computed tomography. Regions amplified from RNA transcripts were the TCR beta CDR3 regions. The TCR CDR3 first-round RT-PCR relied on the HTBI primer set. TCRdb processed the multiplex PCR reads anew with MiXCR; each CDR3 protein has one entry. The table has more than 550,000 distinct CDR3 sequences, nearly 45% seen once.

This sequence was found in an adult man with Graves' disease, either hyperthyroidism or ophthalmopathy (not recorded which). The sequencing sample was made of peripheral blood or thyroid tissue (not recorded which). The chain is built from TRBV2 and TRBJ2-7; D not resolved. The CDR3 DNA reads TGTGCCAGCAGTGGCGATTCGATCTCCTACGAGCAGTACTTC. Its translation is CASSGDSISYEQYF.